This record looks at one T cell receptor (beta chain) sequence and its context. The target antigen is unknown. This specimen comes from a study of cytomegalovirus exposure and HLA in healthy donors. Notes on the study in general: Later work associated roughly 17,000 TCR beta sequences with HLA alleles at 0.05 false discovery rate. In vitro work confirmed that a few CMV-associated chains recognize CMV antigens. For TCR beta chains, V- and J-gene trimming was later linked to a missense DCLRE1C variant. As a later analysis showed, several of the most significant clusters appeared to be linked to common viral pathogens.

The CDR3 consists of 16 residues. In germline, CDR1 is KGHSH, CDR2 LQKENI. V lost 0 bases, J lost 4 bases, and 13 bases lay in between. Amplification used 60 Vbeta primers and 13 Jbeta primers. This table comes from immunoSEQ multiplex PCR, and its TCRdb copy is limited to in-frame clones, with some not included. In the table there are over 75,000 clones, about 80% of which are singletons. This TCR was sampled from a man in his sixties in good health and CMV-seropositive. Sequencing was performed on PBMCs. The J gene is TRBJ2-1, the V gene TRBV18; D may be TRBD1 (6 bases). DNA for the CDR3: TGTGCCAGCTCACCACCGAATCGACAGGATTACAATGAGCAGTTCTTC. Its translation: CASSPPNRQDYNEQFF.